The 24 T cell receptor beta chains listed next were all sequenced from one sample in a study of T cells in Graves' hyperthyroidism and ophthalmopathy. Amplification yielded TCR beta CDR3 regions, with RNA transcripts as the source. The TCR CDR3 first-round RT-PCR relied on the HTBI primer set. Each CDR3 protein is one row after TCRdb ran MiXCR on the multiplex PCR reads. The table records around 250,000 distinct CDR3 sequences, roughly 15% of them present only once. The sample consisted of blood. These TCRs come from a woman aged 18-35 years with Graves' ophthalmopathy.

This clonotype was recorded at least ten times. The rearrangement joins TRBV12-3 or TRBV12-4 to TRBJ1-6, with D perhaps TRBD1 (5 bases). The CDR3 sequence is 13 residues long. V lost 6 bases, J lost 6 bases, and 9 bases lay in between. The CDR3 here is CASRLGPNSPLHF. CDR3 bases: TGTGCCAGCAGATTGGGGCCTAATTCACCCCTCCACTTT.

This clonotype was counted at least ten times. The chain employs TRBV5-1 and TRBJ1-2; D is unresolved. V gave up 0 bases and J gave up 0 bases, with 3 bases separating them. The V gene's germline CDR1 is SGHRS and CDR2 YFSETQ. The CDR3 is made up of 13 amino acids. CDR3 sequence (DNA): TGCGCCAGCAGCTTGGACACTAACTATGGCTACACCTTC. Translated, it gives CASSLDTNYGYTF.

This clonotype was found once. The chain couples TRBV5-1 to TRBJ2-1, with 10 bases that match TRBD2. The CDR3 runs 14 residues. Germline V gene data show CDR1 as SGHRS and CDR2 as YFSETQ. The V and J ends lost 3 bases and 9 bases, in that order; junction bases with no gene match: 6. The CDR3, as DNA: TGCGCCAGCAGCTCCGGGACTAGCGTTGGTGAGCAGTTCTTC. This sequence encodes CASSSGTSVGEQFF.

There are many counts of this clonotype. This chain joins TRBV6-2 or TRBV6-3 and TRBJ1-1; TRBD1 is a possible D gene (6 bases). The length of the CDR3 is 17 residues. In germline, CDR1 is MNHEY, CDR2 SVGEGT. V was pared by 6 bases and J by 1 base, with 21 bases between. The CDR3 is CASSYPYRVGENTEAFF. Here the CDR3 DNA reads TGTGCCAGCAGCTATCCTTACAGGGTCGGGGAGAACACTGAAGCTTTCTTT.

In this sample, this clonotype turned up many times. The rearrangement joins TRBV7-9 to TRBJ2-2, with 16 bases fitting TRBD2. V dropped 4 bases and J dropped 6; count of bases not matched to a gene: 5. CDR3 length: 17 amino acids. Germline values: CDR1 SEHNR, CDR2 FQNEAQ (reference sequence). CDR3 amino acids: CASSYGTSGGAAGELFF. CDR3 coding DNA: TGTGCCAGCAGCTACGGGACTAGCGGGGGGGCCGCCGGGGAGCTGTTTTTT.

This clonotype was recorded many times. The V gene is TRBV3-1, the J gene TRBJ2-5, with TRBD2 identical over 12 bases. The CDR3 has 15 amino acids. Per germline, CDR1 LGHDT and CDR2 YNNKEL (reference sequence). The V segment lost 3 bases and the J segment 5 bases; nucleotides outside the gene matches: 4. As DNA, the CDR3 is TGTGCCAGCAGCCAGGTTGGACTAGCGGGGGAGACCCAGTACTTC. This translates into CASSQVGLAGETQYF.

This clonotype showed up many times. The chain employs TRBV10-3 and TRBJ2-1; 12 bases match TRBD2. V gave up 6 bases and J gave up 6 bases; unmatched junction bases: 6. Germline values: CDR1 ENHRY, CDR2 SYGVKD. The CDR3 spans 15 residues. The CDR3 bases are TGTGCCATCAGGAATCTAGCGGGAGGGACCAATGAGCAGTTCTTC. Amino acids: CAIRNLAGGTNEQFF.

This clonotype was recorded many times. The rearrangement links TRBV6-1 to TRBJ1-5; D ambiguous. The ends were cut back, 2 bases at V and 7 bases at J, with 15 bases in the middle. Germline V gene lookup returns CDR1 MNHNS and CDR2 SASEGT. The CDR3 runs to 15 residues. For the CDR3, the DNA is TGTGCCAGCAGTGAATCAGGACTACCGAGCCAGCCCCAGCATTTT. This translates into CASSESGLPSQPQHF.

Ten or more counts support this clonotype. This chain uses TRBV10-3 with TRBJ2-3, with a tentative D call TRBD1 (6 bases). Trimming took 3 bases from V and 4 from J, leaving 17 bases between them. Germline V gene lookup returns CDR1 ENHRY and CDR2 SYGVKD. CDR3 length: 16 residues. DNA for the CDR3: TGTGCCATCAGTGATAAGAGTCAGGGGTGGGCAGATACGCAGTATTTT. Translating it yields CAISDKSQGWADTQYF.

There are a few counts of this clonotype. The chain links TRBV20-1 to TRBJ1-3, with TRBD1 as a possible D gene (5 bases). The CDR3 sequence is 16 residues long. Trimming took off 0 bases at V and 9 bases at J, with 21 bases between the two ends. CDR1 is DFQATT, CDR2 SNEGSKA, per germline (reference sequence). CDR3 in DNA: TGCAGTGCTAGAGAAAGGGGTGGGCCCGCCGCCGGCACCATATATTTT. Its translation: CSARERGGPAAGTIYF.

At least ten counts were recorded for this clonotype. The chain employs TRBV2 and TRBJ1-3; D ambiguous. The CDR3 length is 15 residues. The V and J ends lost 6 bases and 0 bases respectively, with 12 bases between them. CDR1 is SNHLY, CDR2 FYNNEI, per germline. The CDR3 region has the DNA TGTGCCAGCAGGCCAGACGGAAGCTCTGGAAACACCATATATTTT. It translates to CASRPDGSSGNTIYF.

The V call is TRBV7-9, the J call TRBJ2-1, with 7 bases fitting TRBD2. The J segment lost 5 bases and the V segment lost 5 bases, leaving 9 bases of the junction unmatched. Germline CDR1 reads SEHNR; CDR2 reads FQNEAQ (reference sequence). The CDR3 extends over 15 amino acids. As DNA, the CDR3 is TGTGCCAGCAGCCATGGGGGGAGGGCCCACAATGAGCAGTTCTTC. Translation gives CASSHGGRAHNEQFF.

This clonotype has ten or more counts. This chain uses TRBV4-1 with TRBJ1-3, with D unresolved. Germline CDR1 reads MGHRA; CDR2 reads YSYEKL. The CDR3 loop spans 16 amino acids. Between the trimmed V and J ends, which lost 2 bases and 0 bases, there was a span of 11 bases. CDR3 bases: TGCGCCAGCAGCCAAATGGGTATCATCTCTGGAAACACCATATATTTT. Its translation: CASSQMGIISGNTIYF.

Many counts were recorded for this clonotype. The chain recombines TRBV6-5 with TRBJ1-3; D ambiguous. Trimming shortened V by 2 bases and J by 4 bases, and 3 bases separated the two germline ends. The CDR3 sequence is 12 residues long. Germline V gene sequence: CDR1 MNHEY, CDR2 SVGAGI. The CDR3 DNA follows: TGTGCCAGCAGTTACGGGGGAAACACCATATATTTT. This translates into CASSYGGNTIYF.

This clonotype was picked up many times. This sequence joins TRBV6-2 or TRBV6-3 and TRBJ2-7, with D unresolved. Trimming shortened V by 6 bases and J by 0 bases, and 12 bases separated the two germline ends. Germline CDR1 is MNHEY and CDR2 is SVGEGT. This CDR3 is built from 14 residues. The CDR3 nucleotides are TGTGCCAGCAGACCCTATAGAGACTCCTACGAGCAGTACTTC. This encodes CASRPYRDSYEQYF.

This clonotype was seen ten or more times. The chain uses TRBV7-8 and TRBJ1-1; a weak D match, TRBD1 (6 bases). CDR1 is SGHVS, CDR2 FQNEAQ, per germline. The CDR3 runs to 16 residues. The V end was cut by 0 bases, the J end by 4 bases, with 15 bases between. CDR3 sequence: CASSLALGGAGTEAFF. The CDR3, as DNA: TGTGCCAGCAGCTTAGCGCTTGGGGGGGCTGGCACTGAAGCTTTCTTT.

This clonotype has a handful of counts. This chain links TRBV4-3 with TRBJ1-6; D is unclear. Trimming removed 0 bases at V and 1 base at J, with 7 bases between. This CDR3 spans 16 amino acids. Germline loops: CDR1 LGHNA, CDR2 YSLEER. CDR3 sequence reads: CASSQEAGSYNSPLHF. Written as DNA, the CDR3 is TGCGCCAGCAGCCAAGAGGCCGGGTCCTATAATTCACCCCTCCACTTT.

The chain recombines TRBV5-6 with TRBJ2-3, with unresolved D. This CDR3 region has 13 residues. The germline V gene has CDR1 SGHDT and CDR2 YYEEEE. V was pared by 0 bases and J by 2 bases, with 4 bases between. Written as DNA, the CDR3 is TGTGCCAGCAGCTTGGGTCACACAGATACGCAGTATTTT. Protein sequence: CASSLGHTDTQYF.

This clonotype was recorded at least ten times. The J gene is TRBJ2-2, the V gene TRBV11-2, with D possibly TRBD2 on 6 matching bases. Trimming left V 1 base short and J 6 bases short, with 9 bases between. CDR1 SGHAT and CDR2 FQNNGV come from the germline V gene. This CDR3 is 14 amino acids long. CDR3 nucleotides: TGTGCCAGCAGCTTAGTGGTAGCGGCCGGGGAGCTGTTTTTT. This translates into CASSLVVAAGELFF.

CDR3 nucleotides: TGCAGTGCCTCAGGGGGCGCCCTGACTGGGGCCAACGTCCTGACTTTC. Translating gives CSASGGALTGANVLTF. The chain uses TRBV20-1 and TRBJ2-6, with TRBD1 matching over 8 bases. CDR3 length: 16 residues. V trimming: 6 bases; J trimming: 2 bases; junction bases outside the gene matches: 9. Germline lookup yields CDR1 DFQATT and CDR2 SNEGSKA (reference sequence).

This clonotype was counted many times. The V call is TRBV4-3, the J call TRBJ1-4; 7 positions agree with TRBD1. CDR1 is LGHNA and CDR2 is YSLEER in the germline V gene. The junction had 4 bases not matched to a gene; V was cut back by 4 bases and J by 5 bases. This CDR3 region has 14 residues. The CDR3 coding sequence is TGCGCCAGCAGCCGACAGGGCCCCAATGAAAAACTGTTTTTT. Protein product: CASSRQGPNEKLFF.

As to this clonotype: A read error may produce the germline difference seen at one junction end. The chain couples TRBV15 to TRBJ1-2, with 7 nucleotides matching TRBD1. The CDR3 loop spans 16 amino acids. In germline, CDR1 is LNHNV, CDR2 YYDKDF (reference sequence). The CDR3 DNA sequence: TGTGCCACCAGCAGAGATAACACTAAGGGGGCTTATGACTACACCTTC. It is translated as CATSRDNTKGAYDYTF.

Many counts were recorded for this clonotype. The chain links TRBV20-1 to TRBJ1-1, with D uncertain. Germline loops: CDR1 DFQATT, CDR2 SNEGSKA (reference sequence). The germline V and J ends were trimmed by 3 bases and 6 bases, with 14 bases remaining between them. The CDR3 is 13 residues long. This CDR3 reads CSASVARIPEAFF. For the CDR3, the DNA is TGCAGTGCTAGTGTGGCGAGGATCCCTGAAGCTTTCTTT.

This clonotype was observed many times. The chain combines TRBV9 with TRBJ2-1, with 9 bases fitting TRBD1. The trim removed 0 bases at V and 6 bases at J, leaving 4 bases unmatched. This CDR3 contains 15 residues. Germline loops: CDR1 SGDLS, CDR2 YYNGEE. The CDR3 DNA reads as TGTGCCAGCAGCGTAGGGACAGGGGCTCTCAATGAGCAGTTCTTC. Protein: CASSVGTGALNEQFF.